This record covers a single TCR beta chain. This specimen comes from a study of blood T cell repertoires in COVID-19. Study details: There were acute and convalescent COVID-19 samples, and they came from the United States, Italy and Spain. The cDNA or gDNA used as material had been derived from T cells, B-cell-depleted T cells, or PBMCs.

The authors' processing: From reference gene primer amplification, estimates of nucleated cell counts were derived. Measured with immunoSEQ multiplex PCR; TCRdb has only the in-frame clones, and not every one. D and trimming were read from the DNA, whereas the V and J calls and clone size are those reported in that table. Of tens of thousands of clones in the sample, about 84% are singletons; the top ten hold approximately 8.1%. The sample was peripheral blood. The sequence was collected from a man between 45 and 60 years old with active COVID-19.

CDR3 region: CASTVGTGKNQYF. CDR3 coding DNA: TGTGCCAGCACCGTCGGGACAGGCAAAAACCAGTACTTC. The chain links TRBV5-8 to TRBJ2-7; 8 bases align to TRBD1. The germline CDR1 and CDR2 sequences are SGHTS and YDEGEE. The length of the CDR3 is 13 residues. V lost 6 bases and J lost 10; bases outside the gene matches: 12.